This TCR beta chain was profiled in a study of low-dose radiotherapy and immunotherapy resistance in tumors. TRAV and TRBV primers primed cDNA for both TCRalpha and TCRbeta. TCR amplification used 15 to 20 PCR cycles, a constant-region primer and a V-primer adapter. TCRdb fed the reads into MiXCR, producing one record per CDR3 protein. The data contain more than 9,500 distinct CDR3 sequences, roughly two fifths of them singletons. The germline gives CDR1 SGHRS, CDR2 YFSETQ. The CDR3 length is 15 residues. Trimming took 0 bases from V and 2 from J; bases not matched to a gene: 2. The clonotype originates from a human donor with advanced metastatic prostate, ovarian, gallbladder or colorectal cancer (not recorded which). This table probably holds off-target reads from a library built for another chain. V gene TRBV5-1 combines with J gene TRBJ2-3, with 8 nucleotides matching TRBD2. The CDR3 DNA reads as TGCGCCAGCAGCTTGGATAGCGGGAACACAGATACGCAGTATTTT. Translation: CASSLDSGNTDTQYF. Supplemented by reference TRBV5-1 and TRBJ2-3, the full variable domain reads KAGVTQTPRYLIKTRGQQVTLSCSPISGHRSVSWYQQTPGQGLQFLFEYFSETQRNKGNFPGRFSGRQFSNSRSEMNVSTLELGDSALYLCASSLDSGNTDTQYFGPGTRLTVL.